These T cell receptor beta chains were read from a single sample in a study of T cells in localized non-small cell lung cancer. Clones were sequenced by immunoSEQ multiplex PCR, and TCRdb holds only the in-frame ones, with some missing. The sample comprises approximately 3,000 clones, around 25% of which are singletons, and 14% rests with the top ten. Sequencing used normal lung tissue next to the tumor, obtained before any cancer treatment. Receptor source: a man aged 35 to 69 with stage III squamous cell lung carcinoma. CDR3s include the opening cysteine and the closing phenylalanine or tryptophan. Each record gives: D gene, J gene, clone size, V gene, CDR3 protein, CDR3 DNA. D genes are given only for firm matches. Not every row has a clone size; where given, it reads once, few, many or a size class.

>TRBD1|TRBJ1-5|-|TRBV28
CASSDRGKQPQHF
TGTGCCAGTTCGGACAGGGGTAAACAGCCCCAGCATTTT
>-|TRBJ2-7|-|TRBV11-3
CASSSAPAVYEQYF
TGTGCCAGCAGCTCCGCCCCCGCTGTTTACGAGCAGTACTTC
>-|TRBJ2-1|-|TRBV28
CASSSLASGSEQFF
TGTGCCAGCAGTTCCCTAGCCTCCGGGAGTGAGCAGTTCTTC
>-|TRBJ1-3|-|TRBV5-1
CASSLDAAPDQRNTIYF
TGCGCCAGCAGCTTGGACGCCGCACCGGACCAGAGGAACACCATATATTTT
>-|TRBJ1-4|medium-sized|TRBV11-3
CASSHNMTVGNEKLFF
TGTGCCAGCAGCCACAACATGACAGTGGGCAATGAAAAACTGTTTTTT
>-|TRBJ2-5|-|TRBV28
CASSSPEGQGLGETQYF
TGTGCCAGCAGTTCTCCAGAAGGACAAGGGTTGGGGGAGACCCAGTACTTC
>-|TRBJ1-6|few|TRBV6-8
CASGTGNSPLHF
TGTGCCAGCGGGACTGGAAATTCACCCCTCCACTTT
>-|TRBJ1-4|-|TRBV19
CASSIYRAGEEKLFF
TGTGCCAGTAGTATTTACAGGGCAGGTGAAGAAAAACTGTTTTTT
>-|TRBJ2-6|few|TRBV11-3
CASSSSGLDFSGANVLTF
TGTGCCAGCAGCAGTTCAGGGTTAGATTTTTCTGGGGCCAACGTCCTGACTTTC
>TRBD1|TRBJ1-3|-|TRBV19
CASSGQGWGNTIYF
TGTGCCAGTAGCGGACAGGGGTGGGGAAACACCATATATTTT
>TRBD1|TRBJ1-5|once|TRBV28
CASTSQGASNQPQHF
TGTGCCAGCACCTCACAGGGGGCGAGCAATCAGCCCCAGCATTTT
>-|TRBJ2-2|-|TRBV11-3
CASSHIEGNGELFF
TGTGCCAGCAGCCATATTGAAGGAAACGGGGAGCTGTTTTTT
>-|TRBJ1-6|few|TRBV6-8
CAISGGLPAGNSPLHF
TGTGCCATCAGTGGGGGCCTACCAGCGGGTAATTCACCCCTCCACTTT
>-|TRBJ1-2|few|TRBV15
CATSREVLSNYGYTF
TGTGCCACCAGCAGAGAAGTACTTTCTAACTATGGCTACACCTTC
>-|TRBJ1-1|large|TRBV9
CASSVTGNTEAFF
TGTGCCAGCAGCGTCACCGGGAACACTGAAGCTTTCTTT
>-|TRBJ2-3|-|TRBV11-3
CASSLGTSTDTQYF
TGTGCCAGCAGCCTCGGAACTAGCACAGATACGCAGTATTTT
>TRBD1|TRBJ1-4|-|TRBV11-3
CASSQGRSVTGGLNEKLFF
TGTGCCAGCAGCCAAGGCCGTTCCGTTACAGGGGGCTTAAATGAAAAACTGTTTTTT
>TRBD1|TRBJ1-4|-|TRBV28
CASRRDRGDLFF
TGTGCCAGCAGACGGGACAGGGGAGATCTGTTTTTT
>-|TRBJ1-5|-|TRBV30
CAWSAYRGQPQHF
TGTGCCTGGAGTGCATACCGCGGGCAGCCCCAGCATTTT
>TRBD1|TRBJ1-4|-|TRBV28
CASSFLDRVREKLFF
TGTGCCAGCAGTTTTCTCGACAGGGTGAGAGAAAAACTGTTTTTT